These 27 T cell receptor beta chains were sequenced from one sample in a study of T-cell reconstitution after alpha-beta-depleted transplantation in children. Preparation of the TCRbeta library was carried out with unique molecular identifiers. TCRdb called the PCR reads again in MiXCR, with one record for every CDR3 protein. The sample includes just under 350,000 distinct CDR3 sequences, around 15% seen only once; the top ten take approximately 38%. The sequences come from PBMCs, mostly from graft donor cells, collected 360 days after TCRalphabeta/CD19-depleted stem cell transplant. These receptors were obtained from a male patient aged 2-10 years who had a stem cell transplant for acute lymphoblastic leukemia, so the T cells may come from the graft donor.

In this sample, this clonotype turned up many times. This chain connects TRBV30 to TRBJ1-4; D uncertain. CDR3 length equals 11 residues. The V end was cut by 8 bases, the J end by 5 bases, with 9 bases between. CDR1 and CDR2 (germline): GTSNPN, SVGIG (reference sequence). The CDR3 sequence is CAGGGNEKLFF. The CDR3 DNA sequence: TGTGCCGGAGGTGGGAATGAAAAACTGTTTTTT.

The chain has TRBV16 and TRBJ2-1; D remains ambiguous. CDR1 is KGHSY, CDR2 FQNENV, per germline. Trimming left V 1 base short and J 10 bases short, with 14 bases between. CDR3 length equals 14 residues. CDR3 DNA sequence: TGTGCCAGCAGCCAATACGAACTACTCAACGAGCAGTTCTTC. Translated, it gives CASSQYELLNEQFF.

The table lists this clonotype with a few counts. V usage is TRBV5-6 and J usage is TRBJ2-1; possible D gene TRBD2, 5 bases. CDR1 SGHDT and CDR2 YYEEEE come from the germline V gene. V was clipped by 1 base and J by 12 bases, with 8 bases between them. The CDR3 sequence is 11 residues long. The CDR3 reads CASSLMGAQFF. In DNA form, the CDR3 reads TGTGCCAGCAGCTTGATGGGAGCGCAGTTCTTC.

This chain joins TRBV20-1 and TRBJ2-7; TRBD2 aligns across 7 bases. The J segment lost 4 bases and the V segment lost 6 bases, leaving 6 bases of the junction unmatched. This CDR3 has 12 amino acids. Germline lookup yields CDR1 DFQATT and CDR2 SNEGSKA (reference sequence). CDR3 sequence reads: CSAPWGGYEQYF. In DNA, the CDR3 is TGCAGTGCCCCGTGGGGGGGTTACGAGCAGTACTTC.

V and J are TRBV28 and TRBJ1-1; tentative D call: TRBD1 (6 bases). The CDR3 contains 14 residues. The V end lost 6 bases, the J end lost 2 bases, and 13 bases lay between the germline ends. Germline CDR1 is MDHEN and CDR2 is SYDVKM. CDR3 loop: CASRRQVINTEAFF. The CDR3 DNA reads as TGTGCCAGCAGGAGACAGGTCATAAACACTGAAGCTTTCTTT. The full variable domain, rest sourced from reference TRBV28 and TRBJ1-1, is DVKVTQSSRYLVKRTGEKVFLECVQDMDHENMFWYRQDPGLGLRLIYFSYDVKMKEKGDIPEGYSVSREKKERFSLILESASTNQTSMYLCASRRQVINTEAFFGQGTRLTVV.

The chain couples TRBV19 to TRBJ2-1; D unclear. In germline, CDR1 is LNHDA, CDR2 SQIVND (reference sequence). The germline V and J ends were trimmed by 3 bases and 5 bases, with 14 bases remaining between them. CDR3 length: 15 residues. The CDR3 is CASSIRGLGDNEQFF. CDR3 coding DNA: TGTGCCAGTAGTATTCGTGGGTTAGGCGACAATGAGCAGTTCTTC.

In its sample, this clonotype was seen many times. The chain joins TRBV13 to TRBJ2-7, with 10 bases matching TRBD2. Trimming removed 3 bases from V and 5 bases from J; junction bases left unmatched: 1. CDR1 and CDR2 from the germline V gene are PRHDT and FYEKMQ (reference sequence). The CDR3 totals 13 residues. The CDR3 sequence: CASSFTSGDEQYF. In DNA form, the CDR3 reads TGTGCCAGCAGCTTTACTAGCGGGGACGAGCAGTACTTC.

The chain recombines TRBV4-2 with TRBJ2-7; the D is unclear. CDR3 length equals 14 residues. Germline loops: CDR1 LGHNA, CDR2 YNFKEQ. V lost 0 bases to trimming and J lost 3 bases, with 9 bases between them. The chain's CDR3 is CASSQEGQIYEQYF. The CDR3 coding sequence is TGTGCCAGCAGCCAAGAGGGCCAGATCTACGAGCAGTACTTC.

The genes are TRBV12-5 and TRBJ2-7, with 8 bases aligning to TRBD2. Germline V CDR1 and CDR2: LGHNT, FRNRAP. CDR3 length: 15 residues. V lost 0 bases, J lost 4 bases, and 5 bases stayed unmatched. The CDR3 region is CASGLVGLAGYEQYF. For the CDR3, the DNA is TGTGCTAGTGGTTTGGTGGGCCTAGCGGGTTACGAGCAGTACTTC.

This clonotype was detected ten times or more. The J gene is TRBJ2-2, the V gene TRBV6-5, with 10 bases matching TRBD2. In germline, CDR1 is MNHEY, CDR2 SVGAGI. The V segment lost 4 bases and the J segment 5 bases; nucleotides outside the gene matches: 7. The CDR3 spans 16 residues. As DNA, the CDR3 is TGTGCCAGCAGTTCCCTAGCGGGAGTGGAGACCGGGGAGCTGTTTTTT. It codes for CASSSLAGVETGELFF.

Points on this clonotype: Germline is not matched at one junction end, which may reflect a read error. This rearrangement joins TRBV5-3 to TRBJ2-3; D ambiguous. Being an ORF, TRBV5-3 has a function that is uncertain. The CDR3 spans 12 residues. CDR3 amino acids: CARSFDQYTQYF. The CDR3 DNA follows: TGTGCCAGGAGCTTTGACCAGTATACGCAGTATTTT.

This clonotype was observed a handful of times. CDR3 bases: TGTGCCAGCAGCGTAGTAACAGGCTATGGCTACACCTTC. Its translation is CASSVVTGYGYTF. This sequence joins TRBV9 and TRBJ1-2; TRBD1 might be the D (5 bases). V shed 0 bases and J shed 4 bases, with 7 bases lying between them. CDR1 and CDR2 (germline): SGDLS, YYNGEE. This CDR3 is 13 amino acids long.

The rearrangement uses TRBV29-1 and TRBJ1-2, with D unclear. The CDR3 spans 11 residues. Per germline, CDR1 SQVTM and CDR2 ANQGSEA. V lost 4 bases and J 4 bases, leaving 7 bases between the germline ends. The DNA for the CDR3 is TGCAGCGTTGTCCCGGCCTATGGCTACACCTTC. This sequence encodes CSVVPAYGYTF.

This clonotype was observed a handful of times. This sequence joins TRBV5-5 and TRBJ1-2, with 8 bases matching TRBD1. V shed 4 bases and J 6 bases; nucleotides not matched to a gene: 5. Germline V gene lookup returns CDR1 SGHKS and CDR2 YYEKEE (reference sequence). The CDR3 contains 13 residues. CDR3 nucleotides: TGTGCCAGCAGCGTTACAGGGGGGGATGGCTACACCTTC. As protein: CASSVTGGDGYTF.

This clonotype has more than one count but fewer than ten. V gene TRBV6-2 or TRBV6-3 combines with J gene TRBJ1-1; D might be TRBD1 (5 bases). Germline CDR1 reads MNHEY; CDR2 reads SVGEGT. V was shortened by 8 bases and J by 12 bases, with 28 bases between the two germline ends. The CDR3 contains 15 residues. CDR3 residues: CASFSLGLARGVSFF. The CDR3 DNA sequence: TGTGCCAGCTTTTCACTTGGCTTAGCGAGGGGAGTATCTTTCTTT.

This sequence joins TRBV10-3 and TRBJ1-2; the D gene is possibly TRBD1 (5 bases). The CDR3 loop spans 14 amino acids. The V gene lost 2 bases and the J gene lost 7 bases, with 14 bases spanning the gap. CDR1 is ENHRY, CDR2 SYGVKD, per germline. CDR3 loop: CAISEGARWVGYTF. The CDR3 coding sequence is TGTGCCATCAGTGAGGGGGCGCGGTGGGTTGGCTACACCTTC.

This clonotype was recorded a few times. Written as DNA, the CDR3 is TGTGCCAGCAGTTACATAGCGGGTCCTATCCAAGAGACCCAGTACTTC. It translates to CASSYIAGPIQETQYF. The chain is built from TRBV12-3 or TRBV12-4 and TRBJ2-5, with TRBD2 identical over 7 bases. V lost 4 bases to trimming and J lost 1 base; unmatched junction nucleotides: 9. The length of the CDR3 is 16 residues.

V gene TRBV11-2 combines with J gene TRBJ2-5; 9 bases are a match to TRBD2. CDR1 is SGHAT, CDR2 FQNNGV, per germline. CDR3 length equals 13 residues. With 2 bases clipped from V and 7 bases from J, the junction kept 2 bases outside the gene matches. The CDR3 DNA follows: TGTGCCAGCAGCTTAATGCGGGAGGGGACCCAGTACTTC. It codes for CASSLMREGTQYF.

This clonotype was counted a few times. V usage is TRBV6-2 or TRBV6-3 and J usage is TRBJ2-4; possibly TRBD2 for D (6 bases). V shed 2 bases and J shed 3 bases, with 17 bases lying between them. Germline values: CDR1 MNHEY, CDR2 SVGEGT. CDR3 length: 17 amino acids. Here the CDR3 reads CASSYPDNQAGKNIQYF. The DNA of the CDR3 is TGTGCCAGCAGTTACCCTGATAACCAAGCGGGCAAAAACATTCAGTACTTC.

The table lists this clonotype with a few counts. This rearrangement joins TRBV7-3 to TRBJ2-2, with 9 bases aligning to TRBD1. The V segment lost 3 bases and the J segment 3 bases; nucleotides outside the gene matches: 8. This CDR3 region has 17 residues. Germline CDR1 SGHTA, CDR2 FQGTGA. CDR3 protein: CASSFTMGQGDTGELFF. For the CDR3, the DNA is TGTGCCAGCAGCTTTACCATGGGACAGGGTGACACCGGGGAGCTGTTTTTT. The variable domain in full, completed from reference TRBV7-3 and TRBJ2-2, reads GAGVSQTPSNKVTEKGKYVELRCDPISGHTALYWYRQSLGQGPEFLIYFQGTGAADDSGLPNDRFFAVRPEGSVSTLKIQRTERGDSAVYLCASSFTMGQGDTGELFFGEGSRLTVL.

This clonotype was observed at least ten times. The chain joins TRBV10-3 to TRBJ2-7; D is ambiguous. V was pared by 6 bases and J by 3 bases, with 6 bases between. CDR1 and CDR2 from the germline V gene are ENHRY and SYGVKD. The CDR3 sequence is 11 residues long. The CDR3 DNA reads as TGTGCCATCAGGGGGTTCTACGAGCAGTACTTC. The encoded protein is CAIRGFYEQYF.

The genes are TRBV11-1 and TRBJ2-5; the match to TRBD2 covers 12 bases. Germline V gives CDR1 SGHAT, CDR2 FQDESV (reference sequence). The ends lost 2 bases at V and 4 bases at J; junction bases unmatched: 14. CDR3 length equals 19 residues. The CDR3 reads CASSLIVRTLAGGPETQYF. The DNA for the CDR3 is TGTGCCAGCAGCTTAATAGTCCGGACCCTAGCGGGAGGGCCAGAGACCCAGTACTTC. The full variable domain, in which reference TRBV11-1 and TRBJ2-5 provide the parts outside the CDR3, is EAEVAQSPRYKITEKSQAVAFWCDPISGHATLYWYRQILGQGPELLVQFQDESVVDDSQLPKDRFSAERLKGVDSTLKIQPAELGDSAMYLCASSLIVRTLAGGPETQYFGPGTRLLVL.

The chain combines TRBV20-1 with TRBJ2-2; TRBD2 aligns across 7 bases. CDR1 DFQATT and CDR2 SNEGSKA come from the germline V gene (reference sequence). CDR3 length: 13 residues. The V and J ends lost 3 bases and 11 bases, in that order; junction bases with no gene match: 9. CDR3 coding DNA: TGCAGTGCTAGGCGCGGGAGTTATAGTGAGCTGTTTTTT. Translated, it gives CSARRGSYSELFF.

This clonotype has at least ten counts. The rearrangement uses TRBV4-3 and TRBJ1-2; no reliable D call. This CDR3 comprises 13 residues. Germline V gene sequence: CDR1 LGHNA, CDR2 YSLEER. V shed 1 base and J shed 4 bases, with 7 bases lying between them. The CDR3 nucleotides read TGCGCCAGCAGCCAAGGACCCCCCTATGGCTACACCTTC. The encoded protein is CASSQGPPYGYTF.

This clonotype has more than one count but fewer than ten. This chain connects TRBV29-1 to TRBJ2-1; D possibly corresponds to TRBD2 (5 bases). V lost 7 bases and J 5 bases, leaving 24 bases between the germline ends. The CDR3 extends over 16 amino acids. CDR1 SQVTM and CDR2 ANQGSEA come from the germline V gene. The CDR3 DNA is TGCAGCGCTTATACCTTGTGGAGGTGGGAGAACAATGAGCAGTTCTTC. Amino acid sequence: CSAYTLWRWENNEQFF.

This clonotype was detected only a few times. The chain recombines TRBV2 with TRBJ2-1; D ambiguous. The V and J ends lost 5 bases and 0 bases respectively, with 11 bases between them. Germline loops: CDR1 SNHLY, CDR2 FYNNEI. The CDR3 spans 15 residues. Here the CDR3 reads CASSRASSSYNEQFF. CDR3 DNA: TGTGCCAGCAGTAGGGCCTCTAGCTCCTACAATGAGCAGTTCTTC.

The table lists this clonotype with a few counts. The rearrangement uses TRBV10-3 and TRBJ2-1; TRBD2 matches at 9 bases. The germline V gene has CDR1 ENHRY and CDR2 SYGVKD. The length of the CDR3 is 15 residues. V gave up 8 bases and J gave up 7 bases; unmatched junction bases: 12. This CDR3 is CAIRVMGGRVNEQFF. The CDR3 DNA reads TGTGCCATCCGGGTGATGGGCGGGAGGGTAAATGAGCAGTTCTTC.